The 28 T cell receptor beta chains below all came from one sample that was sequenced in a study of blood T cell repertoires in COVID-19. Sequencing used immunoSEQ multiplex PCR; TCRdb keeps in-frame clones, though not all of them. This sample has 18,000 or so clones, with roughly 90% found just once. The specimen was peripheral blood. The receptors derive from a man aged 40-55 years with active COVID-19.

The V and J genes are TRBV11-2 and TRBJ2-3; TRBD2 matches at 12 bases. Germline V gives CDR1 SGHAT, CDR2 FQNNGV. V lost 7 bases and J lost 7; bases outside the gene matches: 6. CDR3 length: 14 residues. CDR3 sequence: CASNLAGGPNTQYF. CDR3 coding DNA: TGTGCCAGCAACCTAGCGGGAGGGCCAAATACGCAGTATTTT.

This clone was picked up a small number of times. The rearrangement links TRBV4-1 to TRBJ2-2, with D possibly TRBD2 on 6 matching bases. V lost 4 bases and J 6 bases, leaving 15 bases between the germline ends. The CDR3 contains 15 residues. Germline V gives CDR1 MGHRA, CDR2 YSYEKL. The CDR3 here is CASSPYGEAPGELFF. CDR3 nucleotide sequence: TGCGCCAGCAGCCCCTATGGGGAGGCACCCGGGGAGCTGTTTTTT.

The CDR3 coding sequence is TGTGCCAGCAGCCCCCGAGGGCCTCAAGAGACCCAGTACTTC. Its protein is CASSPRGPQETQYF. The V gene is TRBV27, the J gene TRBJ2-5; perhaps TRBD2 as D (5 bases). The germline V gene has CDR1 MNHEY and CDR2 SMNVEV (reference sequence). With 6 bases removed from V and 2 bases from J, the gap between germline ends came to 13 bases. This CDR3 spans 14 amino acids.

The chain combines TRBV6-5 with TRBJ1-1; TRBD1 aligns across 7 bases. The CDR3 has 15 amino acids. Germline lookup yields CDR1 MNHEY and CDR2 SVGAGI. Unmatched junction bases numbered 7, after V lost 6 bases and J lost 0 bases. CDR3 amino acids: CASSPGGLMNTEAFF. The CDR3 coding sequence is TGTGCCAGCAGCCCAGGGGGACTCATGAACACTGAAGCTTTCTTT.

The V and J genes are TRBV3-1 (or the pseudogene TRBV3-2) and TRBJ2-1; no firm D call. The CDR3 length is 15 residues. Trimming pared 3 bases from V and 4 bases from J, leaving 13 bases between. Germline CDR1 LGHDT, CDR2 YNNKEL (reference sequence). In DNA, the CDR3 is TGTGCCAGCAGCCAGGTAGCTAACGAGTACAATGAGCAGTTCTTC. It encodes CASSQVANEYNEQFF.

The chain combines TRBV7-2 with TRBJ2-3; TRBD2 matches at 11 bases. The CDR3 length is 17 residues. V lost 0 bases to trimming and J lost 0 bases; unmatched junction nucleotides: 2. Germline CDR1 is SGHTA and CDR2 is FQGNSA. DNA for the CDR3: TGTGCCAGCAGCTTAGCCGGGACTAGCGGAAGCACAGATACGCAGTATTTT. It translates to CASSLAGTSGSTDTQYF.

The chain employs TRBV27 and TRBJ2-1; D may be TRBD2 (6 bases). The germline V and J ends were trimmed by 5 bases and 0 bases, with 17 bases remaining between them. CDR1 MNHEY and CDR2 SMNVEV come from the germline V gene (reference sequence). This CDR3 comprises 17 residues. In nucleotides, the CDR3 is TGTGCCAGCAGTGCGACCCCTAGCGTAAGCTCCTACAATGAGCAGTTCTTC. Its protein is CASSATPSVSSYNEQFF.

The chain's CDR3 is CASSQRLAGGTDTQYF. Here the CDR3 DNA reads TGTGCCAGCAGCCAAAGACTAGCGGGAGGGACAGATACGCAGTATTTT. This chain uses TRBV7-2 with TRBJ2-3, with TRBD2 identical over 14 bases. The CDR3 is 16 amino acids. Per the germline V gene, CDR1 is SGHTA and CDR2 is FQGNSA. V lost 5 bases, J lost 3 bases, and 4 bases stayed unmatched.

The CDR3 here is CASSSWTGYFLWSAPFF. In DNA, the CDR3 is TGTGCCAGCAGTTCTTGGACAGGGTATTTTTTGTGGAGTGCGCCGTTCTTC. The gene calls are TRBV6-2 or TRBV6-3 and TRBJ2-1, with TRBD1 identical over 8 bases. The J segment lost 15 bases and the V segment lost 4 bases, leaving 23 bases of the junction unmatched. The CDR3 is 17 amino acids. Germline V gene data show CDR1 as MNHEY and CDR2 as SVGEGT.

The CDR3 nucleotides are TGCGCCAGCAGCAAGAACTTAGCGGGAGTTACGGGTGAGCAGTTCTTC. This gives the protein CASSKNLAGVTGEQFF. The V call is TRBV5-1, the J call TRBJ2-1; 9 bases map to TRBD2. The CDR3 spans 16 residues. Germline V gene data show CDR1 as SGHRS and CDR2 as YFSETQ. After removal of 4 bases from V and 9 bases from J, the junction contained 14 bases not matched to a gene.

The rearrangement uses TRBV30 and TRBJ2-1; 7 positions agree with TRBD2. The junction had 6 bases not matched to a gene; V was cut back by 2 bases and J by 5 bases. The CDR3 runs to 14 residues. CDR1 and CDR2 (germline): GTSNPN, SVGIG (reference sequence). The CDR3 spells CAWSPGGGNNEQFF. In nucleotides, the CDR3 is TGTGCCTGGAGTCCCGGGGGAGGGAACAATGAGCAGTTCTTC.

V is TRBV4-1 and J is TRBJ2-5, with D possibly matching TRBD1 (6 bases). Trimming took 4 bases from V and 1 from J, leaving 10 bases between them. CDR3 length: 14 residues. Germline V CDR1 and CDR2: MGHRA, YSYEKL. The CDR3 DNA sequence: TGCGCCAGCAGCCGAGGACAGTTCCAAGAGACCCAGTACTTC. Translation gives CASSRGQFQETQYF.

This chain uses TRBV7-9 with TRBJ2-7; D uncertain. Trimming left V 4 bases short and J 1 base short, with 14 bases between. The CDR3 totals 15 residues. Germline V gene lookup returns CDR1 SEHNR and CDR2 FQNEAQ (reference sequence). The CDR3 region is CASSSPEKTSYEQYF. The CDR3 nucleotides are TGTGCCAGCAGCTCCCCGGAGAAGACGTCCTACGAGCAGTACTTC. Based on the CDR3 plus reference TRBV7-9 and TRBJ2-7, the full variable domain is DTGVSQNPRHKITKRGQNVTFRCDPISEHNRLYWYRQTLGQGPEFLTYFQNEAQLEKSRLLSDRFSAERPKGSFSTLEIQRTEQGDSAMYLCASSSPEKTSYEQYFGPGTRLTVT.

V gene TRBV4-2 combines with J gene TRBJ1-2; D ambiguous. The CDR3 loop spans 13 amino acids. V gave up 1 base and J gave up 3 bases, with 6 bases separating them. CDR1 and CDR2 (germline): LGHNA, YNFKEQ. CDR3 DNA sequence: TGTGCCAGCAGCCAAGGTGTAGACTATGGCTACACCTTC. This codes for CASSQGVDYGYTF.

The chain uses TRBV4-2 and TRBJ2-7; 13 nucleotides agree with TRBD2. In germline, CDR1 is LGHNA, CDR2 YNFKEQ. V was pared by 1 base and J by 0 bases, with 6 bases of the junction left unmatched. The CDR3 length is 18 residues. This CDR3 is CASSQVGLAGASSYEQYF. In DNA, the CDR3 is TGTGCCAGCAGCCAAGTTGGACTAGCGGGAGCGAGCTCCTACGAGCAGTACTTC.

The V and J genes are TRBV18 and TRBJ1-3, with 7 bases that match TRBD1. The CDR3 loop spans 16 amino acids. CDR1 is KGHSH, CDR2 LQKENI, per germline. The V segment lost 3 bases and the J segment 1 base; nucleotides outside the gene matches: 6. CDR3 sequence reads: CASSPTTGLSGNTIYF. The CDR3 bases are TGTGCCAGCTCACCGACGACAGGGTTGTCTGGAAACACCATATATTTT.

This clone was found once. The V call is TRBV6-5, the J call TRBJ2-1, with a tentative D call TRBD2 (6 bases). This CDR3 has 12 amino acids. Trimming took off 6 bases at V and 9 bases at J, with 12 bases between the two ends. In germline, CDR1 is MNHEY, CDR2 SVGAGI. DNA for the CDR3: TGTGCCAGCAGAGACCGGCGGGGTGAGCAGTTCTTC. Encoded protein: CASRDRRGEQFF.

V is TRBV6-5 and J is TRBJ2-2, with 7 bases aligning to TRBD2. The CDR3 is 16 amino acids. Trimming at V came to 4 bases and at J to 2 bases, leaving 7 bases not matched to a gene. Germline CDR1 and CDR2: MNHEY and SVGAGI. The CDR3 region has the DNA TGTGCCAGCAGTTTTCGGGGAGGGATAAACACCGGGGAGCTGTTTTTT. It is translated as CASSFRGGINTGELFF.

This chain connects TRBV7-2 to TRBJ2-1; 12 bases match TRBD2. The CDR3 covers 15 residues. Germline CDR1 SGHTA, CDR2 FQGNSA. V dropped 5 bases and J dropped 8; count of bases not matched to a gene: 7. The CDR3 loop reads CASSLILAGGDEQFF. DNA for the CDR3: TGTGCCAGCAGCCTCATACTAGCGGGAGGAGATGAGCAGTTCTTC.

The rearrangement joins TRBV5-5 to TRBJ1-5; possibly TRBD1 for D (5 bases). The germline gives CDR1 SGHKS, CDR2 YYEKEE (reference sequence). CDR3 length: 13 amino acids. The V and J ends lost 2 bases and 7 bases respectively, with 10 bases between them. The CDR3 coding sequence is TGTGCCAGCAGCTTTCAGGGCTACCAGCCCCAGCATTTT. Protein sequence: CASSFQGYQPQHF.

The chain's CDR3 is CASSRDNQPQHF. The CDR3 nucleotides are TGTGCCAGCAGCCGGGATAATCAGCCCCAGCATTTT. The gene calls are TRBV7-2 and TRBJ1-5; no reliable D call. The length of the CDR3 is 12 residues. Germline V CDR1 and CDR2: SGHTA, FQGNSA. Trimming shortened V by 5 bases and J by 4 bases, and 6 bases separated the two germline ends.

The rearrangement links TRBV19 to TRBJ1-1; 8 bases are a match to TRBD1. CDR1 LNHDA and CDR2 SQIVND come from the germline V gene (reference sequence). With V trimmed by 8 bases and J by 5 bases, 10 bases remained unmatched. The CDR3 contains 14 residues. The CDR3 DNA follows: TGTGCCAGTGGGAAAGGACAGGGCTTTACTGAAGCTTTCTTT. Translation: CASGKGQGFTEAFF.

Details on this clone: The same CDR3 is also encoded by other DNA sequences in this sample. The CDR3 bases are TGTGCCAGCTCCCCGGGACAGGGGTCCTACGAGCAGTACTTC. Translating it yields CASSPGQGSYEQYF. This chain links TRBV18 with TRBJ2-7; 10 bases are shared with TRBD1. CDR1 and CDR2 (germline): KGHSH, LQKENI. The CDR3 has 14 amino acids. V was pared by 6 bases and J by 1 base, with 3 bases of the junction left unmatched. Full variable domain (outside the CDR3, taken from reference TRBV18 and TRBJ2-7): NAGVMQNPRHLVRRRGQEARLRCSPMKGHSHVYWYRQLPEEGLKFMVYLQKENIIDESGMPKERFSAEFPKEGPSILRIQQVVRGDSAAYFCASSPGQGSYEQYFGPGTRLTVT.

The CDR3 DNA reads as TGTGCCAGCAGCTTAAGCTCCGGACAGGACGAGCAGTACTTC. Protein: CASSLSSGQDEQYF. V usage is TRBV11-3 and J usage is TRBJ2-7; 7 bases map to TRBD1. The V and J ends lost 2 bases and 5 bases, in that order; junction bases with no gene match: 6. The length of the CDR3 is 14 residues. Germline CDR1 SGHNT, CDR2 YENEEA.

This clone was observed once. The chain is built from TRBV10-2 and TRBJ1-5; 7 bases line up with TRBD1. Germline V CDR1 and CDR2: WSHSY, SAAADI. This CDR3 is 13 amino acids long. Trimming at V came to 7 bases and at J to 2 bases, leaving 2 bases not matched to a gene. This CDR3 is CASTTGGNQPQHF. In DNA form, the CDR3 reads TGCGCCAGCACCACAGGGGGCAATCAGCCCCAGCATTTT.

The chain carries TRBV5-5 and TRBJ2-1, with D tentatively TRBD2 (5 bases). The V end was cut by 1 base, the J end by 0 bases, with 8 bases between. The V gene's germline CDR1 is SGHKS and CDR2 YYEKEE (reference sequence). The CDR3 totals 15 residues. CDR3 amino acids: CASSLMGSSYNEQFF. For the CDR3, the DNA is TGTGCCAGCAGCTTGATGGGGAGCTCCTACAATGAGCAGTTCTTC.

V and J are TRBV19 and TRBJ2-7; possible D gene TRBD1, 6 bases. V was trimmed by 5 bases and J by 2 bases, leaving 16 bases between them. The CDR3 spans 15 residues. From germline, CDR1 is LNHDA and CDR2 SQIVND (reference sequence). The CDR3 bases are TGTGCCAGTAGTTCCCGGACAGCTGGGCCCTACGAGCAGTACTTC. Translating gives CASSSRTAGPYEQYF.

The genes are TRBV7-9 and TRBJ2-2; the match to TRBD1 covers 9 bases. This CDR3 contains 16 residues. Trimming removed 4 bases from V and 4 bases from J; junction bases left unmatched: 7. CDR1 and CDR2 from the germline V gene are SEHNR and FQNEAQ (reference sequence). CDR3: CASSSTGTGITGELFF. The CDR3 bases are TGTGCCAGCAGCTCAACCGGGACAGGGATCACCGGGGAGCTGTTTTTT.